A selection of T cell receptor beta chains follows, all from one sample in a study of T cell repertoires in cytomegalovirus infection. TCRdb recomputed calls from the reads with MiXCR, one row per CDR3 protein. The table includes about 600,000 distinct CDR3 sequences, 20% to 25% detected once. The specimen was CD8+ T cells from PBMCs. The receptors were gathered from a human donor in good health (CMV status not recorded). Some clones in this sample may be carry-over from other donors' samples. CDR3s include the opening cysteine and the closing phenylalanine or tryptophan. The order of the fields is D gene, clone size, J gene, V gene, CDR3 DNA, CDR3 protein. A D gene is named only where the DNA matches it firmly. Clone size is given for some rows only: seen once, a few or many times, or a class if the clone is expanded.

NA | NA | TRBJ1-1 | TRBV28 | TGTGCCAGCAGTCAGGGGTATGGCACTGAAGCTTTCTTT | CASSQGYGTEAFF
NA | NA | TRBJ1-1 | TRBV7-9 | TGTGCCAGCAGCTTACTCGGACAGCAGCCTGAAGCTTTCTTT | CASSLLGQQPEAFF
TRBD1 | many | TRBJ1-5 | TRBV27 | TGTGCCAGCAGTTTAACACCGGGACAGGGAAGGGATCAGCCCCAGCATTTT | CASSLTPGQGRDQPQHF
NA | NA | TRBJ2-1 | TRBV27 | TGTGCCAGCAGTTTGCGGGGCCCTATCTACAATGAGCAGTTCTTC | CASSLRGPIYNEQFF
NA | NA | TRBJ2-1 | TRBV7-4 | TGTGCCAGCAGCCCGGGGGTAGCGGTCTACAATGAGCAGTTCTTC | CASSPGVAVYNEQFF
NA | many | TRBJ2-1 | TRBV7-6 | TGTGCCAGCAGCCCCCGGGACGGCGGACTGTACAATGAGCAGTTCTTC | CASSPRDGGLYNEQFF
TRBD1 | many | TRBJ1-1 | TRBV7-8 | TGTGCCAGCAGCTCAAAAAACGGACAGGAGGGGGGCACTGAAGCTTTCTTT | CASSSKNGQEGGTEAFF
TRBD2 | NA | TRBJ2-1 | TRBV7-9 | TGTGCCAGCAGCCCCCGAGGACTAGGTGATGAGCAGTTCTTC | CASSPRGLGDEQFF
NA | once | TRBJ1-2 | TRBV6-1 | TGTGCCAGCAGTGAAGTCTGGGACTGCACCTTC | CASSEVWDCTF
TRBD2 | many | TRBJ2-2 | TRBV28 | TGTGCCAGCAGTTTGGTCTGGACTAGTCTCGCGAACACCGGGGAGCTGTTTTTT | CASSLVWTSLANTGELFF
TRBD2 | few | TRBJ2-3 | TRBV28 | TGTGCCAGCAGTTTAGCGGCGGGGGGCGAGATAGATACGCAGTATTTT | CASSLAAGGEIDTQYF
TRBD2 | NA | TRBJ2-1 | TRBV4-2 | TGTGCCAGCAGCCCTCGGACTAGCTGGGGTGAGCAGTTCTTC | CASSPRTSWGEQFF
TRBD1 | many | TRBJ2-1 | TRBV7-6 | TGTGCCAGCAGCGCGACGACAGGGGACGATGAGCAGTTCTTC | CASSATTGDDEQFF
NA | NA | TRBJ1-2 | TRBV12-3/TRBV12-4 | TGTGCCACCCCGGGGGACGGACCCATAGACACCTTC | CATPGDGPIDTF
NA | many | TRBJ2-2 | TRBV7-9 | TGTGCCAGCACTTCCCGGGGGACCGGGGAGCTGTTTTTT | CASTSRGTGELFF
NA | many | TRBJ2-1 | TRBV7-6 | TGTGCCAGCAGCTTAGGAGCTGGGGAGACCTACAATGAGCAGTTCTTC | CASSLGAGETYNEQFF
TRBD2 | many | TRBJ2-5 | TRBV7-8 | TGTGCCAGCAGCTCAGACGGGACTACAAGGGAGACCCAGTACTTC | CASSSDGTTRETQYF
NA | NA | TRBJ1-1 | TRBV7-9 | TGTGCCAGCAGCGGAAGGAGTACTGAAGCTTTCTTT | CASSGRSTEAFF
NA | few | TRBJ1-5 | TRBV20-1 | TGCAGTGCTAGCGGGCAGGGGTTCTATAGCAATCAGCCCCAGCATTTT | CSASGQGFYSNQPQHF
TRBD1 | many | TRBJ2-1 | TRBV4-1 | TGCGCCAGCAGCCAAAAGACAGGGGCCACCGCTCTCGGCAATGAGCAGTTCTTC | CASSQKTGATALGNEQFF
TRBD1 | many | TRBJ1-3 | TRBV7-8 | TGTGCCAGCAGCTTAAAGGACAGGGGGTCCGGAAACACCATATATTTT | CASSLKDRGSGNTIYF
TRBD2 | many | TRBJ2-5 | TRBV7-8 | TGTGCCAGCAGCCTCTTAGGCGGGGGGTGGGAGACCCAGTACTTC | CASSLLGGGWETQYF
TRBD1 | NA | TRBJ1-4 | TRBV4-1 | TGCGCCAGCAGCCCGGACAGGGGGGACGAAAAACTGTTTTTT | CASSPDRGDEKLFF
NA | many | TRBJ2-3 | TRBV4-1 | TGCGCCAGCAGCCAAGAGGGAACAGATACGCAGTATTTT | CASSQEGTDTQYF
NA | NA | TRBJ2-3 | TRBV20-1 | TGCAGTGCTAGAGCTAGGGGGGTTCCAGATACGCAGTATTTT | CSARARGVPDTQYF
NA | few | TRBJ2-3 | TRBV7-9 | TGTGCCAGCAGCTCCCCGGAGTCAGATACGCAGTATTTT | CASSSPESDTQYF
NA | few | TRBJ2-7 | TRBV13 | TGTGCCAGCAGCTTAGGGGGCCAGGATCACGAGCAGTACTTC | CASSLGGQDHEQYF
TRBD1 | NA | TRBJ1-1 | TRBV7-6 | TGTGCCAGCAGCGTAGGACAGGGATGGTTGGCTGAAGCTTTCTTT | CASSVGQGWLAEAFF
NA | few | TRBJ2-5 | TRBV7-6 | TGTGCCAGCAGCTTAGTTCCAGGAAAAGAGACCCAGTACTTC | CASSLVPGKETQYF
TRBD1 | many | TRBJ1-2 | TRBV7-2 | TGTGCCAGCAGCCTTACCCAGGGGGCGCTCAATGGCTACACCTTC | CASSLTQGALNGYTF
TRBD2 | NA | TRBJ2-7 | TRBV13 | TGTGCCAGCAGCCTCCGGACTAGCGGGAGCTCCTACGAGCAGTACTTC | CASSLRTSGSSYEQYF
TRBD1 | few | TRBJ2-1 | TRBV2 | TGTGCCAGCAGGGCCGGGACAGCCTACAATGAGCAGTTCTTC | CASRAGTAYNEQFF
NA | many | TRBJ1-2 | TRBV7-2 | TGTGCCAGCAGCCTTCCGGGACGGCACTATGGCTACACCTTC | CASSLPGRHYGYTF